The 9 T cell receptor beta chains below were found in one sample sequenced in a study of T cells in Graves' hyperthyroidism and ophthalmopathy. From RNA transcripts, TCR beta CDR3 regions were amplified. During a first-round RT-PCR of the TCR CDR3, the HTBI primer set was used. TCRdb re-called the multiplex PCR reads through MiXCR, storing one row per CDR3 protein. The repertoire has fewer than 450,000 distinct CDR3 sequences, approximately 17% of them found once; the top ten carry approximately 30%. The sample was blood. All receptors derive from a woman younger than 45 with Graves' hyperthyroidism that later progressed to Graves' ophthalmopathy.

This clonotype was seen at least ten times. The rearrangement links TRBV5-8 to TRBJ2-5; 9 bases are a match to TRBD2. The CDR3 runs 15 residues. From germline, CDR1 is SGHTS and CDR2 YDEGEE. Losses at the gene ends were 4 bases for V and 2 bases for J; bases not matched to a gene: 6. CDR3 residues: CASSLGLALQETQYF. In DNA form, the CDR3 reads TGTGCCAGCAGCCTTGGACTAGCGCTACAAGAGACCCAGTACTTC.

This clonotype was detected many times. V is TRBV18 and J is TRBJ1-1; D is perhaps TRBD1 (6 bases). Germline CDR1 and CDR2: KGHSH and LQKENI. V was trimmed by 1 base and J by 1 base, leaving 10 bases between them. CDR3 length: 15 amino acids. CDR3 sequence: CASSPRDTQNTEAFF. In nucleotides, the CDR3 is TGTGCCAGCTCACCACGGGACACTCAGAACACTGAAGCTTTCTTT.

This chain uses TRBV7-3 with TRBJ1-1; D perhaps matches TRBD1 (6 bases). Trimming stripped 2 bases from V and 2 bases from J, with 12 bases between. CDR1 and CDR2 (germline): SGHTA, FQGTGA. This CDR3 has 15 amino acids. The CDR3 reads CASSLVQGRNTEAFF. As DNA, the CDR3 is TGTGCCAGCAGCTTAGTACAGGGACGAAACACTGAAGCTTTCTTT.

In this sample, this clonotype turned up a few times. The chain uses TRBV29-1 and TRBJ2-1; the match to TRBD1 covers 7 bases. The CDR3 length is 13 residues. The germline V gene has CDR1 SQVTM and CDR2 ANQGSEA. V gave up 6 bases and J gave up 3 bases; unmatched junction bases: 5. CDR3 sequence (DNA): TGCAGCGTAACAGGGACAGACTACAATGAGCAGTTCTTC. Encoded protein: CSVTGTDYNEQFF.

The table lists this clonotype with many counts. This chain uses TRBV29-1 with TRBJ2-1; 8 bases fit TRBD1. CDR1 and CDR2 from the germline V gene are SQVTM and ANQGSEA. CDR3 length equals 13 residues. J lost 10 bases, V lost 7 bases, and 12 bases had no gene match. For the CDR3, the DNA is TGCAGCGCCGGACAGGGTCAGGCGTGGGAGCAGTTCTTC. Its protein is CSAGQGQAWEQFF.

V gene TRBV20-1 combines with J gene TRBJ2-7; 10 bases fit TRBD2. The germline CDR1 and CDR2 sequences are DFQATT and SNEGSKA (reference sequence). Germline trimming cut 3 bases from V and 3 bases from J; bases unmatched to any gene: 2. CDR3 length: 13 amino acids. This CDR3 is CSARSSGSYEQYF. CDR3 DNA: TGCAGTGCTAGGTCTAGCGGGAGCTACGAGCAGTACTTC.

This clonotype was found many times. J is TRBJ1-1 and V is TRBV5-1, with unresolved D. CDR3 length equals 15 residues. Germline V gene data show CDR1 as SGHRS and CDR2 as YFSETQ. Trimming stripped 3 bases from V and 11 bases from J, with 23 bases between. CDR3 in amino acids: CASSWASSTPSDAFF. CDR3 in DNA: TGCGCCAGCAGCTGGGCCTCGTCTACACCATCCGACGCTTTCTTT.

This clonotype was observed a handful of times. Written as DNA, the CDR3 is TGCGCCAGCAGCCCATCCCAGGGGGCGGTGTACGAGCAGTACTTC. Residues: CASSPSQGAVYEQYF. This chain connects TRBV4-1 to TRBJ2-7, with TRBD1 identical over 8 bases. The V gene's germline CDR1 is MGHRA and CDR2 YSYEKL. This CDR3 comprises 15 residues. Trimming removed 4 bases from V and 4 bases from J; junction bases left unmatched: 9.

V usage is TRBV20-1 and J usage is TRBJ2-7; maybe TRBD1 (5 bases). This CDR3 has 12 residues. Germline-derived CDR1 and CDR2 are DFQATT and SNEGSKA (reference sequence). The V gene lost 3 bases and the J gene lost 6 bases, with 12 bases spanning the gap. CDR3 sequence (DNA): TGCAGTGCTAGGGGGCAGGGTAGCGAGCAGTACTTC. Protein: CSARGQGSEQYF.